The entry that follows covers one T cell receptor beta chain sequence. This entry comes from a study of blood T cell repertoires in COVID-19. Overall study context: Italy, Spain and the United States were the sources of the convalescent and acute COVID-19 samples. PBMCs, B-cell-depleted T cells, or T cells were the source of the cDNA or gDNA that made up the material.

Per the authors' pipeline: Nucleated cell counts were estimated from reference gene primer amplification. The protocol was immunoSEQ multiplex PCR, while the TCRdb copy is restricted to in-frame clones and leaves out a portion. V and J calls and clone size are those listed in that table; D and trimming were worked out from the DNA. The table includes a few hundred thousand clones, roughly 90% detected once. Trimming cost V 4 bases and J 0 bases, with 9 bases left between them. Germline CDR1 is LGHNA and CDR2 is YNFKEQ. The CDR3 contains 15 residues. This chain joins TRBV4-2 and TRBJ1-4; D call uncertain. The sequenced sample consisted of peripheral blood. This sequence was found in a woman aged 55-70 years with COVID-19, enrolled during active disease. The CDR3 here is CASSLWGATNEKLFF. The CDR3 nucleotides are TGTGCCAGCAGCCTCTGGGGAGCAACTAATGAAAAACTGTTTTTT.